The T cell receptor (beta chain) described here comes from a study of T-cell memory formation after mild COVID-19. At the level of the study: For the most part, TCR clusters were specific to one donor.

Germline V CDR1 and CDR2: KGHSH, LQKENI. The CDR3 is 14 residues long. V was shortened by 6 bases and J by 1 base, with 12 bases between the two germline ends. Study findings and constraints: Some responding clones appeared in pre-infection memory, suggesting cross-reactive memory joined. The main location of contracting CD4+ clones was CM and EM, and that of contracting CD8+ clones was EMRA.

For this clonotype: No antigen is known for it.

It was 5'RACE with constant-segment primers that produced the TCR alpha and TCR beta cDNA libraries, which carried sample barcodes and UMIs. One entry per CDR3 protein results from TCRdb running MiXCR on the 5' RACE reads. Altogether fewer than 450,000 distinct CDR3 sequences are present, roughly 24% being singletons, with the ten largest covering 8.8%. What was sequenced was PBMCs or a T cell subset sorted from them (not recorded which). The clonotype was recovered from an adult woman who had mild COVID-19 (a few samples of this study predate the infection). Cell type and time point are not known. This sequence joins TRBV18 and TRBJ1-1; TRBD1 is a possible D gene (6 bases). The CDR3 sequence is CASSGNRENTEAFF. In DNA, the CDR3 is TGTGCCAGCTCCGGGAACAGGGAGAACACTGAAGCTTTCTTT.